The source of this T cell receptor (beta chain) is a study of cytomegalovirus exposure and HLA in healthy donors. General study points: It was 160 or so TCR beta chains that were listed as cytomegalovirus-associated.

PCR primers comprised 60 Vbeta and 13 Jbeta primers. The assay was immunoSEQ multiplex PCR, and TCRdb's table has in-frame clones only and misses some. The sample includes 160,000 or so clones, 70% to 80% seen only once; the top ten take roughly 9.7%. To note about this clone: The antigen is undetermined.

V lost 8 bases and J 6 bases, leaving 17 bases between the germline ends. Looked up from germline, CDR1 is MNHEY and CDR2 is SMNVEV (reference sequence). The CDR3 is 13 amino acids. The sequence was collected from a young man in good health and CMV-seropositive. The J gene is TRBJ2-7, the V gene TRBV27; D perhaps matches TRBD2 (6 bases). The sample was PBMCs. CDR3 bases: TGTGCCAGCGCCTTCGGAGGGGCTAGCGAGCAGTACTTC. Its translation is CASAFGGASEQYF.